The entry below gives a single T cell receptor (beta chain) sequence along with its context. The antigen this receptor binds is unknown. No clone much larger than this one lies a single base away; base qualities are absent. The immunoSEQ Assay, a bias-controlled multiplex PCR, was used to amplify TCRbeta CDR3 regions from genomic DNA. On the authors' methods: Nucleated cell counts per sample were estimated from amplification of reference gene primers within the assay. Sequence reads were collapsed and filtered to measure the absolute abundance of every unique TCRbeta CDR3 rearrangement. For each sample, productive Simpson clonality was calculated as the square root of Simpson's diversity index over productive rearrangements. TCRdb provides this immuneACCESS table in a form limited to in-frame rearrangements. Some clones are lacking; in checked studies, under half of them reflect an unresolved V gene, and why the rest are absent is not known. V and J calls and clone size follow that table, whereas D and trimming were derived from the DNA. For this sample the table gives some 320,000 clones, of which more than 90% were detected only once. The biggest ten clones account for around 2.5% of the sample.

The CDR3 runs 12 amino acids, cysteine and phenylalanine included. Only the CDR3 DNA is retained, 36 bases long and in frame from the first base. V is cut by 4 bases and J by 8 bases, and the space between the germline ends is 11 bases. CDR1 and CDR2 are read off the germline V gene (reference sequence) as PRHDT and FYEKMQ. This sample was included in a study of blood T cell repertoires in COVID-19 (TCRdb year 2020). About the study as a whole: Collaborator samples came from the United States, Italy and Spain and covered acute and convalescent phases of COVID-19. The prospective study material was composed of cDNA or gDNA derived from T cells, B-cell-depleted T cells, or PBMCs. Deeply sampled blood TCRbeta repertoires from subjects exposed to, actively infected with, or recovered from COVID-19 were included in the dataset. The repertoires were made available in a free public database intended to serve as a resource for research on the immune response to SARS-CoV-2. Samples were obtained from the ongoing ImmuneRACE study (first 160 participants) and from about 1,300 subjects provided by 6 global collaborators. Nearly every sample came with metadata listing a de-identified subject ID, COVID-19 status, age in years and sex. HLA class I and class II types, where available, came from metadata supplied by the sample provider rather than from assay-based typing. General conclusions and limits of the study: Clinical and demographic metadata were provided uncurated, with the amount varying by source and participant.

Participants in the prospective study were enrolled through a virtual design, were aged about 18 to 100 years, and lived in approximately 24 United States geographic areas. Cohort assignment in the prospective study relied on participant-reported clinical history from a screening survey and a study questionnaire. ImmuneRACE Cohort 3 recovered participants were defined by two consecutive negative NP/OP PCR tests, healthcare professional clearance, or symptom resolution. Each participant in the prospective study had whole blood, serum and a nasopharyngeal or oropharyngeal swab collected by mobile phlebotomists. Participants in the prospective study had the option to provide additional blood draws and questionnaires over a roughly two-month period. Blood samples from the prospective study were shipped frozen or at room temperature prior to DNA extraction.

The chain is assembled from TRBV13 and TRBJ1-1; the D gene cannot be named for sure. Sequencing was performed on PBMCs or T cells enriched from blood (not recorded which). The receptor comes from a man in his 60s who had recovered from COVID-19. The CDR3 protein sequence reads: CASSSFTTEAFF. The nucleotides read TGTGCCAGCAGCTCCTTCACTACAGAAGCTTTCTTT.